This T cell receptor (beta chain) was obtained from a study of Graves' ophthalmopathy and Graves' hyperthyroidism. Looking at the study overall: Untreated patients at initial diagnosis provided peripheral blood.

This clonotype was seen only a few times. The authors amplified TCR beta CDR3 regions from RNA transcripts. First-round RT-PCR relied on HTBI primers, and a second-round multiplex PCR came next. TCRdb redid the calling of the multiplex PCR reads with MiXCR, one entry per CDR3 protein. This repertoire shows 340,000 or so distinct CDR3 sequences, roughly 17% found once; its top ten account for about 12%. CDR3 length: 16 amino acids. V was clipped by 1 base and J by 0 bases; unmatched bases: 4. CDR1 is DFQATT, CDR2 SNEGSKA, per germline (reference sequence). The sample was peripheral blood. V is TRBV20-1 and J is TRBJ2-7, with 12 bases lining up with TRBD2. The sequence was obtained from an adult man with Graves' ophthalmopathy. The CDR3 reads CSARGLAGGPSYEQYF. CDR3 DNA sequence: TGCAGTGCTAGAGGGCTAGCGGGAGGGCCCTCCTACGAGCAGTACTTC.